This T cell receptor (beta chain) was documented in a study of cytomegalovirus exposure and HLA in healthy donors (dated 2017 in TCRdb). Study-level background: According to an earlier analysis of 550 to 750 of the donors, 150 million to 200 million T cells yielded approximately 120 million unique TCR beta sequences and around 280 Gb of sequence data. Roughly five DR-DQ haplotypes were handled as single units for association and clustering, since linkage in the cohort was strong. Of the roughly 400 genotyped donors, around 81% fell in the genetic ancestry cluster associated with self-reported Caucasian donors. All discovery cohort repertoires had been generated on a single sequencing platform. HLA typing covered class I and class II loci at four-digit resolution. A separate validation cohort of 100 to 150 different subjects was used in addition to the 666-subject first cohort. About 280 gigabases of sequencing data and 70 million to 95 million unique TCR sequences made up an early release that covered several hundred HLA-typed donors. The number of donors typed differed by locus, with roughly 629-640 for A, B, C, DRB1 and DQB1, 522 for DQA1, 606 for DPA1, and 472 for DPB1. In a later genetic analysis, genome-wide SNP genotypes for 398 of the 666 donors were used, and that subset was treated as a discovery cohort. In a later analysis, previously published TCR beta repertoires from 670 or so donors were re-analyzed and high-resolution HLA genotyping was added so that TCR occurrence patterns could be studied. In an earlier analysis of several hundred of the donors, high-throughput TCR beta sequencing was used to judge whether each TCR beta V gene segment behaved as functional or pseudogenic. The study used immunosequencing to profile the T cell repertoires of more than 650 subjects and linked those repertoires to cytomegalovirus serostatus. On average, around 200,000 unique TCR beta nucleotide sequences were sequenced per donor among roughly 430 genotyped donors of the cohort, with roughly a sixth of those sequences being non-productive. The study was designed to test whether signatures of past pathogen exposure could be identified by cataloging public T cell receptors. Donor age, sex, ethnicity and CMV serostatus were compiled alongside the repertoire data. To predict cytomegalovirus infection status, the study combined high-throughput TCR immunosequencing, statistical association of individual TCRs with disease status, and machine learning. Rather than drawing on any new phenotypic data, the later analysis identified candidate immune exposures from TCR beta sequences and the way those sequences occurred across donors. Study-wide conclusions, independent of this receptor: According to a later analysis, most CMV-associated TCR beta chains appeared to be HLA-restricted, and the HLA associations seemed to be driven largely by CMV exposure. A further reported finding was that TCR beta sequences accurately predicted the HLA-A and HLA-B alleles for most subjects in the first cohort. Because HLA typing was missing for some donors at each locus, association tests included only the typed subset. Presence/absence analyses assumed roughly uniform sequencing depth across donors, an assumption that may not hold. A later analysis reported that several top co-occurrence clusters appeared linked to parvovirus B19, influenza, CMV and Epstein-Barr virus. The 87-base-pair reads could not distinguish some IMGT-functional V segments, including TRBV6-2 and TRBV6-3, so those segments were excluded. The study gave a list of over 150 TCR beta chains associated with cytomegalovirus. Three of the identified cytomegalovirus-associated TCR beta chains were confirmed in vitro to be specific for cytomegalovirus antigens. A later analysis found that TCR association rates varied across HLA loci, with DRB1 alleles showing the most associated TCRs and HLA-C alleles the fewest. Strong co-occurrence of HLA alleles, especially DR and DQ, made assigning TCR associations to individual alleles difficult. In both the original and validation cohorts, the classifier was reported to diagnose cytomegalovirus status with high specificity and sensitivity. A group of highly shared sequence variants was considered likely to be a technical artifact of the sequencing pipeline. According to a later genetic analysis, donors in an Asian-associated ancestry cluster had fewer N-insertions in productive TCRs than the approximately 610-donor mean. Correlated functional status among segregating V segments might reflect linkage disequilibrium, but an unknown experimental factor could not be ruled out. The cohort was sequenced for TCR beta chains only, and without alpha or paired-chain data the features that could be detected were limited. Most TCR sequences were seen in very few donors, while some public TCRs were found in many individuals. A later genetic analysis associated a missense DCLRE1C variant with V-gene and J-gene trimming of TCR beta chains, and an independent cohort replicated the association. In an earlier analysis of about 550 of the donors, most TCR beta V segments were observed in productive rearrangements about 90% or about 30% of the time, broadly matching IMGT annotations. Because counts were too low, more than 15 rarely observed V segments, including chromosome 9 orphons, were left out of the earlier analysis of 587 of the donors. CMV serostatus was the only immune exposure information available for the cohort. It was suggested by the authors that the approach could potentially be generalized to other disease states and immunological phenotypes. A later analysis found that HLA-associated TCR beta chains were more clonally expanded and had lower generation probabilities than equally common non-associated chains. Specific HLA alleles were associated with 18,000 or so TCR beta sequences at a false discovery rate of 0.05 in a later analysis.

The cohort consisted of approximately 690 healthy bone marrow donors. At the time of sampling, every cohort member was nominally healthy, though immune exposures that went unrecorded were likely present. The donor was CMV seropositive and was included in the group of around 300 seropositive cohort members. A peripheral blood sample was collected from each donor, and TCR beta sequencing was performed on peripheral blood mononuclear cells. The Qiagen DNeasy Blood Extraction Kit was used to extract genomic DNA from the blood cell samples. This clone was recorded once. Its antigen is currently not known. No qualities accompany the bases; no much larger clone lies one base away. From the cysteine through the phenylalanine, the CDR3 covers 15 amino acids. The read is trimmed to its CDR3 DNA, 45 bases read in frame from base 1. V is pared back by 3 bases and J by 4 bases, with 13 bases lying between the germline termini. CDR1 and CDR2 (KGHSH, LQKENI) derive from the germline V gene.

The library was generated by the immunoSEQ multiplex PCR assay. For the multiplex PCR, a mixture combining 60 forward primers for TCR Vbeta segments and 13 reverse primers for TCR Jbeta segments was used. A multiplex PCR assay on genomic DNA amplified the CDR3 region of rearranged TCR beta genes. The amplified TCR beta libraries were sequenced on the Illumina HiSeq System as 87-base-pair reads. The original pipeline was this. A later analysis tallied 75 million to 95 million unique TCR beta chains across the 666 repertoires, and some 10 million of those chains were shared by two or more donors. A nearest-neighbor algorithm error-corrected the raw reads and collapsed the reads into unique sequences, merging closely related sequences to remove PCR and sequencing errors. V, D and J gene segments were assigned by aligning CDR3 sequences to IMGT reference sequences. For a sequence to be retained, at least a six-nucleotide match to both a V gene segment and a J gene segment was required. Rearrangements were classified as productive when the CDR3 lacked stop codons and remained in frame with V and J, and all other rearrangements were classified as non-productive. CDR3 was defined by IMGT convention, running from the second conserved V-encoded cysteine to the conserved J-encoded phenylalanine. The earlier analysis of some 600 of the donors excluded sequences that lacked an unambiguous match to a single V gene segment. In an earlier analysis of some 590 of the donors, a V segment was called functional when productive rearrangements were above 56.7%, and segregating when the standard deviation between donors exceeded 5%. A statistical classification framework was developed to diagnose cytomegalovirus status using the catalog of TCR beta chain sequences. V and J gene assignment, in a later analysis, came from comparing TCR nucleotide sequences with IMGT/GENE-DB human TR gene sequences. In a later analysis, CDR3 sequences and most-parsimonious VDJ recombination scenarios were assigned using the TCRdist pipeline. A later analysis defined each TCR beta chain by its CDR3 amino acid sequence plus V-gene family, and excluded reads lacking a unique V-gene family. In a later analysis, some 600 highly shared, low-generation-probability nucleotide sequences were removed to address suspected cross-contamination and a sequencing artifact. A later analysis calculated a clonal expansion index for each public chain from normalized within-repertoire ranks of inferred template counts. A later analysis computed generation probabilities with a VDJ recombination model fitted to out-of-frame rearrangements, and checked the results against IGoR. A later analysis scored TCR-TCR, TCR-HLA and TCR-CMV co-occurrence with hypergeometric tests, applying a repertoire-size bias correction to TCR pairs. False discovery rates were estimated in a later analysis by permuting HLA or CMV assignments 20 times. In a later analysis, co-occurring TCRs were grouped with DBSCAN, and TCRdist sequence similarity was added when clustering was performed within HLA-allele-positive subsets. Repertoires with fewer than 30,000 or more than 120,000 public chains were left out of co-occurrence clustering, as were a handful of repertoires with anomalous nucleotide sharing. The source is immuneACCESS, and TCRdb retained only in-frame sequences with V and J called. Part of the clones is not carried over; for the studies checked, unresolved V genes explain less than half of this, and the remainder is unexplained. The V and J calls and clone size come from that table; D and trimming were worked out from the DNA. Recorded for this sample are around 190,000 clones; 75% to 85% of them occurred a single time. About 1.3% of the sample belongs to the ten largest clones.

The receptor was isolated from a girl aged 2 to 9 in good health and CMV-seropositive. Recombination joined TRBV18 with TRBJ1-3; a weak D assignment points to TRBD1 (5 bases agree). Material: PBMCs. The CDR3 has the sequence CASSPAGGAGNTIYF. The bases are TGTGCCAGCTCACCGGCCGGTGGGGCGGGAAACACCATATATTTT.